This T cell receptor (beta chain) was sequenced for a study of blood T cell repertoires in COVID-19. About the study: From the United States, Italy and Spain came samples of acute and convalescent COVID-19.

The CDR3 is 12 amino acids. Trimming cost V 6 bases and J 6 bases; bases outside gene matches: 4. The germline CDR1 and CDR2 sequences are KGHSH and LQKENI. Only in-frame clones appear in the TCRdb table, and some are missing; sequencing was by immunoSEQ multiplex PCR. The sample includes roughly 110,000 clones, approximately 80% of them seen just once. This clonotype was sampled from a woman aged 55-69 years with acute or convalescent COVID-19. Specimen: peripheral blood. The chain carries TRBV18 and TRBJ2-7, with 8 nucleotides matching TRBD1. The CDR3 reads CASSLDRGEQYF. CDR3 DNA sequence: TGTGCCAGCTCTCTAGACAGGGGCGAGCAGTACTTC.